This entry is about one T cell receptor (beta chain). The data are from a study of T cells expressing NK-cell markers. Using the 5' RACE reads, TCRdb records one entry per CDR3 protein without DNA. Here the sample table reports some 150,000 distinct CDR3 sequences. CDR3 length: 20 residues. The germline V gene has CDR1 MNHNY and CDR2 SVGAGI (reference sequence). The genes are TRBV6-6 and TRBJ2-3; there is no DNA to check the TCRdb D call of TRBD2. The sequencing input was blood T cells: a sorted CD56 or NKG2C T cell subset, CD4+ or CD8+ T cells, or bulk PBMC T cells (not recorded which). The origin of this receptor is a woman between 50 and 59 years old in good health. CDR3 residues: CASSYPGEGRMLSSTDTQYF.